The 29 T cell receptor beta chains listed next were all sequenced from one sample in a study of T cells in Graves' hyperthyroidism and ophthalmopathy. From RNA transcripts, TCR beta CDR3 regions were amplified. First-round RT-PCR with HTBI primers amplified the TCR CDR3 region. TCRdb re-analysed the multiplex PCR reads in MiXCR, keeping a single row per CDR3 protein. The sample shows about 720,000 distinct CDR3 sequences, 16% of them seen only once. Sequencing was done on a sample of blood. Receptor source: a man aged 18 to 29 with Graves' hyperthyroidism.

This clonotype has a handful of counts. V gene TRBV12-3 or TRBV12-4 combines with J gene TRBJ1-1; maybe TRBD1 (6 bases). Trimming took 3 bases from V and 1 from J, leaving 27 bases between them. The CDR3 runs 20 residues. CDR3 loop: CASSFFAGLQGQLWNTEAFF. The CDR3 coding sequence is TGTGCCAGCAGTTTTTTTGCCGGTTTACAGGGTCAACTTTGGAACACTGAAGCTTTCTTT.

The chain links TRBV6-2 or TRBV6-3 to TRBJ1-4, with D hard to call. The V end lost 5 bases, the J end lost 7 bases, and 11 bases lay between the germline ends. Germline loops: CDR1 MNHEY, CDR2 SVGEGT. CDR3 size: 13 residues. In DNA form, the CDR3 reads TGTGCCAGCAGTCCATATATCGGTGAAAAACTGTTTTTT. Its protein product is CASSPYIGEKLFF.

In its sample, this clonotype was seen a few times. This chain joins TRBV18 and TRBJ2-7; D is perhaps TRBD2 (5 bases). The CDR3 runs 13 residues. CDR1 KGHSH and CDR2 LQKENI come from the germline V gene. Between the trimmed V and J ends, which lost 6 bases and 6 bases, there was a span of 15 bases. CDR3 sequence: CASSPGAEGEQYF. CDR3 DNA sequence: TGTGCCAGCTCGCCCGGAGCCGAGGGCGAGCAGTACTTC.

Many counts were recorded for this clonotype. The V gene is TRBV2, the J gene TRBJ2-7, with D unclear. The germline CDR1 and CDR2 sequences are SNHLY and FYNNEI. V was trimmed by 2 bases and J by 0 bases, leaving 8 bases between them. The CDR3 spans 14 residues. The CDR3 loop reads CASSEMASSYEQYF. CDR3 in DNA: TGTGCCAGCAGTGAAATGGCGAGCTCCTACGAGCAGTACTTC. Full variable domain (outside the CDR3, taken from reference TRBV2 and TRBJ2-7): EPEVTQTPSHQVTQMGQEVILRCVPISNHLYFYWYRQILGQKVEFLVSFYNNEISEKSEIFDDQFSVERPDGSNFTLKIRSTKLEDSAMYFCASSEMASSYEQYFGPGTRLTVT.

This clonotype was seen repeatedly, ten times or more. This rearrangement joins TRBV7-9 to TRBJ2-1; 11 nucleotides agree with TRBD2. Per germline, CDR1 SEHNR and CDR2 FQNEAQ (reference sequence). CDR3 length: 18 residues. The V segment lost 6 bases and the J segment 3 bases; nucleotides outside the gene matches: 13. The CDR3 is CASRPTSGKFGDYNEQFF. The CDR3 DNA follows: TGTGCCAGCAGGCCGACTAGCGGGAAGTTCGGGGACTACAATGAGCAGTTCTTC.

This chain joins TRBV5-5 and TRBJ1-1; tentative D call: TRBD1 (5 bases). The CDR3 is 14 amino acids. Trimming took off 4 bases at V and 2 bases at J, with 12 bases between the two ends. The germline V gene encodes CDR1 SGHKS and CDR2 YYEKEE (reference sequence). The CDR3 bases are TGTGCCAGCAGCGGGGGACCGGTTAACACTGAAGCTTTCTTT. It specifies CASSGGPVNTEAFF.

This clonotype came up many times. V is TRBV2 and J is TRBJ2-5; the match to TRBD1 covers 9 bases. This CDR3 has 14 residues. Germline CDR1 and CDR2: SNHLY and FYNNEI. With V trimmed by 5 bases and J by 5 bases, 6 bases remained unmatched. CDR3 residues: CASSTGTGLETQYF. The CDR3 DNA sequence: TGTGCCAGCAGTACCGGGACAGGGCTCGAGACCCAGTACTTC.

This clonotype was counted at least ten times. CDR3 sequence: CASSESGDNQPQHF. The CDR3 region has the DNA TGTGCCAGCAGTGAATCGGGGGACAATCAGCCCCAGCATTTT. The chain links TRBV6-1 to TRBJ1-5, with D maybe TRBD1 (5 bases). Germline V CDR1 and CDR2: MNHNS, SASEGT. Trimming took off 2 bases at V and 3 bases at J, with 8 bases between the two ends. CDR3 length equals 14 residues.

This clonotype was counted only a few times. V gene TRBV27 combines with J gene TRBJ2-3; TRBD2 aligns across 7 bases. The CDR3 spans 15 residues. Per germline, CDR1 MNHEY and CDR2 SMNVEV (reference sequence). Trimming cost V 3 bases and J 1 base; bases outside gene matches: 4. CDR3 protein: CASSFLAAGTDTQYF. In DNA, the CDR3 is TGTGCCAGCAGTTTCCTAGCGGCAGGCACAGATACGCAGTATTTT.

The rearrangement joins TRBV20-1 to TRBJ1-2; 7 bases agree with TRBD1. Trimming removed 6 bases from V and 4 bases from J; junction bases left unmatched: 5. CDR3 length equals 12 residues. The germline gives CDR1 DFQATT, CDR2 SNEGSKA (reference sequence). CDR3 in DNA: TGCAGTGCGCCCCAGGGGGGCTATGGCTACACCTTC. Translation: CSAPQGGYGYTF.

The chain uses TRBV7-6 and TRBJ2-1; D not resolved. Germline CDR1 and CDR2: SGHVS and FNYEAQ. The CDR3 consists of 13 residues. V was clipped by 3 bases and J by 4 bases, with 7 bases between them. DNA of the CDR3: TGTGCCAGCAGCTTGGGGATGTACAATGAGCAGTTCTTC. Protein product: CASSLGMYNEQFF.

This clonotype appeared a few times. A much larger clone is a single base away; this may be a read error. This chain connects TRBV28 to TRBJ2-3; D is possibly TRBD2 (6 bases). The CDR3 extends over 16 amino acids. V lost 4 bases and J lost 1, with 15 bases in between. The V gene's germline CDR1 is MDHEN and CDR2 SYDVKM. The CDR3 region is CASSSPSALGTDTQYF. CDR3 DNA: TGTGCCAGCAGTTCCCCTAGCGCCTTAGGCACAGATACGCAGTATTTT.

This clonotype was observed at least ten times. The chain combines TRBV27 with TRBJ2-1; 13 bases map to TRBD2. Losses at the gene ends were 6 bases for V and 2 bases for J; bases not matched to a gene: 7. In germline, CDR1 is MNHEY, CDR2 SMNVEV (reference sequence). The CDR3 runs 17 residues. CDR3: CASRPRTSGSTYNEQFF. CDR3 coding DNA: TGTGCCAGCAGGCCTCGGACTAGCGGGAGCACCTACAATGAGCAGTTCTTC.

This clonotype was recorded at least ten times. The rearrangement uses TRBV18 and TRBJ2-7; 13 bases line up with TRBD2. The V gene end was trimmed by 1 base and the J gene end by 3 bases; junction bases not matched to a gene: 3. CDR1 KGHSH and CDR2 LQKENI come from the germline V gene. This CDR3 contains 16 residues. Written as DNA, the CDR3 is TGTGCCAGCTCACCACAACTAGCGGGAGGGATCTACGAGCAGTACTTC. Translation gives CASSPQLAGGIYEQYF.

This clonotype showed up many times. This CDR3 is CASSSGSYGGEQYF. The CDR3 DNA is TGTGCCAGCAGCTCGGGTTCCTACGGGGGGGAGCAGTACTTC. V usage is TRBV7-3 and J usage is TRBJ2-7; 7 bases are a match to TRBD2. Germline CDR1 SGHTA, CDR2 FQGTGA. With 4 bases clipped from V and 7 bases from J, the junction kept 10 bases outside the gene matches. The CDR3 length is 14 residues.

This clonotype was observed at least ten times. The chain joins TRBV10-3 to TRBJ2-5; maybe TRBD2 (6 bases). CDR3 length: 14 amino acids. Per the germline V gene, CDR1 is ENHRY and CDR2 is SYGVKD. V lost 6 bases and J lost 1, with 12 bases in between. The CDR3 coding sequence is TGTGCCATCAGCTGGAGGGACTTCCAAGAGACCCAGTACTTC. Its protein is CAISWRDFQETQYF.

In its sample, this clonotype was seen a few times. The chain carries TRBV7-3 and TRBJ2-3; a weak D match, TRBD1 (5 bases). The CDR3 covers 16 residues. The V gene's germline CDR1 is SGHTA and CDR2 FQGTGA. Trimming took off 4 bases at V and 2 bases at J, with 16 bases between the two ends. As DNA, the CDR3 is TGTGCCAGCAGCTCCCACCCCTGGACATTCACAGATACGCAGTATTTT. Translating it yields CASSSHPWTFTDTQYF.

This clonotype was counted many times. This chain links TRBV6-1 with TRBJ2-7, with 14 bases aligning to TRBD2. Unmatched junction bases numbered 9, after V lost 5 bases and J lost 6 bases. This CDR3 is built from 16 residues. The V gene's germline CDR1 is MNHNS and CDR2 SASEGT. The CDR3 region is CASSSGTSGRLSEQYF. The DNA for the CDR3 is TGTGCCAGCAGTTCGGGGACTAGCGGGAGATTATCCGAGCAGTACTTC.

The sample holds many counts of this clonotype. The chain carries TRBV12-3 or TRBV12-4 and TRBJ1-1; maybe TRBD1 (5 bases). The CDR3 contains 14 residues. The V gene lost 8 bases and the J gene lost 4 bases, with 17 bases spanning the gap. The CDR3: CASAMGGRATEAFF. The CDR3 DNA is TGTGCCAGCGCGATGGGGGGACGGGCCACTGAAGCTTTCTTT.

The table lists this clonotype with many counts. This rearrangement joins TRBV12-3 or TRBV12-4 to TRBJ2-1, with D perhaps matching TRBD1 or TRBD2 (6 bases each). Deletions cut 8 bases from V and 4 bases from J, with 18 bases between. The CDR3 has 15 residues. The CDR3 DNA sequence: TGTGCCAGCGTCGGGGGACGGGGGCCTTACAATGAGCAGTTCTTC. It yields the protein CASVGGRGPYNEQFF.

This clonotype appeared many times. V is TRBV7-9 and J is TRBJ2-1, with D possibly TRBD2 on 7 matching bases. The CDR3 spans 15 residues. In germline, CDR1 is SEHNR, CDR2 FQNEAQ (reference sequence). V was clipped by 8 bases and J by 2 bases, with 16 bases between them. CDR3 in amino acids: CASWGGREPYNEQFF. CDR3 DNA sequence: TGTGCCAGCTGGGGGGGCAGGGAGCCCTACAATGAGCAGTTCTTC.

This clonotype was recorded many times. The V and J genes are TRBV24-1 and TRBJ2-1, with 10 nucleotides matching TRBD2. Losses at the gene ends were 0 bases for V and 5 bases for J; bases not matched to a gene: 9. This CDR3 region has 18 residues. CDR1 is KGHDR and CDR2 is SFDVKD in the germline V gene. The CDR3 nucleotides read TGTGCCACCAGTGATTTGACCGGGGGACTAGCGTTCGACAATGAGCAGTTCTTC. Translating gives CATSDLTGGLAFDNEQFF.

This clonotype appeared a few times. The DNA for the CDR3 is TGTGCCAGCAGCGTAGGGGACAGGGGAACCGGGGAGCTGTTTTTT. It codes for CASSVGDRGTGELFF. The chain employs TRBV9 and TRBJ2-2; 10 positions agree with TRBD1. CDR1 is SGDLS, CDR2 YYNGEE, per germline. This CDR3 has 15 residues. V lost 0 bases and J lost 5; bases outside the gene matches: 1.

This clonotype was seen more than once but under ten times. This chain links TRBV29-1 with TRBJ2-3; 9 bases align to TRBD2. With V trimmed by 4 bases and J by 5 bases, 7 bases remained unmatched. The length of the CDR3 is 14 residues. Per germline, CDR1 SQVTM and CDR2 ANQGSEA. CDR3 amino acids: CSVGVAGVVDTQYF. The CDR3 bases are TGCAGCGTTGGGGTAGCGGGAGTTGTAGATACGCAGTATTTT.

The CDR3 protein is CASRIQRGGTEAFF. The CDR3 DNA sequence: TGTGCCAGCAGAATTCAAAGAGGGGGCACTGAAGCTTTCTTT. This chain connects TRBV6-1 to TRBJ1-1; TRBD1 is a possible D gene (6 bases). CDR3 length equals 14 residues. The V and J ends lost 6 bases and 4 bases respectively, with 15 bases between them. The germline gives CDR1 MNHNS, CDR2 SASEGT.

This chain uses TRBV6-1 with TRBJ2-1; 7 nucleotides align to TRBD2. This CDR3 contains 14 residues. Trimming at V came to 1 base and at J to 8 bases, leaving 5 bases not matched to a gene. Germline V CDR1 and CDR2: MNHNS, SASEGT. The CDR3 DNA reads TGTGCCAGCAGTGAAGTGCGGGAGATCGATGAGCAGTTCTTC. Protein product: CASSEVREIDEQFF.

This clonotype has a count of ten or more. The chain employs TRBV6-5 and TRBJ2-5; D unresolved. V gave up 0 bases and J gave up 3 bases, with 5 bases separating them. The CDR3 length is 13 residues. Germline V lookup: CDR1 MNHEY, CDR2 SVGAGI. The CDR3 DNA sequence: TGTGCCAGCAGTTACTCACGGAAAGAGACCCAGTACTTC. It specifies CASSYSRKETQYF.

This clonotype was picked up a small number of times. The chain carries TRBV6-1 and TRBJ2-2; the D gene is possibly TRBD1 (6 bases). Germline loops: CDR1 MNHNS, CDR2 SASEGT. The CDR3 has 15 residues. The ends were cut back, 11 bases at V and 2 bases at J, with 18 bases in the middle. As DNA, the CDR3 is TGTGCCTGTTGGAGTGGGACATTTAACACCGGGGAGCTGTTTTTT. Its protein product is CACWSGTFNTGELFF.

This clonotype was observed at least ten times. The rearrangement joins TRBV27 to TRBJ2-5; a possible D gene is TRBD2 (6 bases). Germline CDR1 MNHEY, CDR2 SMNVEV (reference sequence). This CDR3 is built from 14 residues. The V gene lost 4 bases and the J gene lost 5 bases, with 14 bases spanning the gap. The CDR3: CASSWGLSLETQYF. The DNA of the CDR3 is TGTGCCAGCAGTTGGGGACTTAGCCTGGAGACCCAGTACTTC.